Each of the 22 T cell receptor beta chains below was sequenced from the same sample in a study of blood T cell repertoires in COVID-19. Some clones are missing from TCRdb's copy, which holds only in-frame ones; the method was immunoSEQ multiplex PCR. The data contain 150,000 to 200,000 clones, approximately 87% of them seen just once; the ten biggest clones take up 15% to 20%. Sequences were obtained from peripheral blood. These receptors were collected from a person aged 65-85 years with COVID-19, enrolled during active disease.

The V gene is TRBV11-2, the J gene TRBJ1-2, with no clear D. This CDR3 is built from 19 residues. The germline V gene has CDR1 SGHAT and CDR2 FQNNGV. The germline V and J ends were trimmed by 1 base and 6 bases, with 27 bases remaining between them. The CDR3: CASSLGAARGTPGFDGYTF. The CDR3 nucleotides read TGTGCCAGCAGCTTAGGAGCGGCTAGAGGTACTCCCGGTTTCGATGGCTACACCTTC.

The CDR3 is CASSRGSSVGQETQYF. The CDR3 DNA is TGCGCCAGCAGCCGGGGAAGTAGCGTTGGGCAAGAGACCCAGTACTTC. This chain joins TRBV5-1 and TRBJ2-5, with a possible D match to TRBD2 (5 bases). Germline CDR1 SGHRS, CDR2 YFSETQ. V lost 4 bases, J lost 2 bases, and 18 bases lay in between. This CDR3 is built from 16 residues. Variable domain in full (rest from reference TRBV5-1 and TRBJ2-5): KAGVTQTPRYLIKTRGQQVTLSCSPISGHRSVSWYQQTPGQGLQFLFEYFSETQRNKGNFPGRFSGRQFSNSRSEMNVSTLELGDSALYLCASSRGSSVGQETQYFGPGTRLLVL.

The chain is built from TRBV2 and TRBJ1-4; D possibly corresponds to TRBD1 (6 bases). The V end was cut by 3 bases, the J end by 7 bases, with 12 bases between. Germline-derived CDR1 and CDR2 are SNHLY and FYNNEI. This CDR3 comprises 14 residues. CDR3 nucleotides: TGTGCCAGCAGTGACCTGGGGGCAAGTGAAAAACTGTTTTTT. Its protein product is CASSDLGASEKLFF. Based on the CDR3 plus reference TRBV2 and TRBJ1-4, the full variable domain is EPEVTQTPSHQVTQMGQEVILRCVPISNHLYFYWYRQILGQKVEFLVSFYNNEISEKSEIFDDQFSVERPDGSNFTLKIRSTKLEDSAMYFCASSDLGASEKLFFGSGTQLSVL.

This chain uses TRBV19 with TRBJ1-1; TRBD1 matches at 8 bases. The germline V gene has CDR1 LNHDA and CDR2 SQIVND (reference sequence). This CDR3 is 14 amino acids long. The V gene end was trimmed by 5 bases and the J gene end by 5 bases; junction bases not matched to a gene: 7. The CDR3 spells CASSLQGGRTEAFF. For the CDR3, the DNA is TGTGCCAGTAGTTTACAGGGGGGCCGGACTGAAGCTTTCTTT.

V is TRBV28 and J is TRBJ1-5, with D tentatively TRBD1 (5 bases). This CDR3 comprises 23 residues. Germline V gene data show CDR1 as MDHEN and CDR2 as SYDVKM. V was shortened by 7 bases and J by 0 bases, with 37 bases between the two germline ends. Here the CDR3 reads CASNSLFGRVGHELQNSNQPQHF. CDR3 in DNA: TGTGCCAGCAATTCACTTTTTGGCCGTGTAGGACACGAGCTACAAAATAGCAATCAGCCCCAGCATTTT.

This chain joins TRBV15 and TRBJ2-1; 10 nucleotides agree with TRBD2. This CDR3 is 18 amino acids long. V lost 9 bases, J lost 0 bases, and 14 bases stayed unmatched. Germline CDR1 is LNHNV and CDR2 is YYDKDF (reference sequence). The CDR3 loop is CATRPLLAGGPSYNEQFF. In DNA, the CDR3 is TGTGCCACAAGGCCCCTATTAGCGGGGGGACCCTCCTACAATGAGCAGTTCTTC.

This chain uses TRBV5-4 with TRBJ1-3, with a possible D match to TRBD1 (6 bases). V shed 7 bases and J shed 1 base, with 15 bases lying between them. Germline-derived CDR1 and CDR2 are SGHNT and YYREEE (reference sequence). The CDR3 totals 15 residues. For the CDR3, the DNA is TGTGCCAGCGCCCCAGGGGAAGGGTCTGGAAACACCATATATTTT. It encodes CASAPGEGSGNTIYF.

This chain joins TRBV5-1 and TRBJ2-2; the match to TRBD1 covers 7 bases. CDR3 length: 19 residues. Trimming at V came to 1 base and at J to 1 base, leaving 13 bases not matched to a gene. Germline CDR1 and CDR2: SGHRS and YFSETQ. CDR3 sequence (DNA): TGCGCCAGCAGCTTGTTCGCGACAGGGACCATCCAGAACACCGGGGAGCTGTTTTTT. Its protein is CASSLFATGTIQNTGELFF.

The V call is TRBV7-2, the J call TRBJ1-3; no definite D call. Germline V gene sequence: CDR1 SGHTA, CDR2 FQGNSA. Trimming shortened V by 0 bases and J by 0 bases, and 6 bases separated the two germline ends. This CDR3 is built from 15 residues. CDR3 region: CASSLAVSSGNTIYF. Here the CDR3 DNA reads TGTGCCAGCAGCTTAGCGGTCAGCTCTGGAAACACCATATATTTT.

V usage is TRBV7-2 and J usage is TRBJ2-1, with D unclear. This CDR3 has 16 residues. Trimming pared 3 bases from V and 0 bases from J, leaving 12 bases between. The germline V gene encodes CDR1 SGHTA and CDR2 FQGNSA. The CDR3 sequence is CASSFKGGNSYNEQFF. DNA of the CDR3: TGTGCCAGCAGCTTCAAAGGCGGAAACTCCTACAATGAGCAGTTCTTC.

The chain is built from TRBV7-2 and TRBJ1-4; D call uncertain. Germline V gene sequence: CDR1 SGHTA, CDR2 FQGNSA. The CDR3 runs to 14 residues. V was clipped by 2 bases and J by 4 bases, with 8 bases between them. The CDR3 loop reads CASSLMSVNEKLFF. The CDR3 DNA sequence: TGTGCCAGCAGCTTAATGTCAGTTAATGAAAAACTGTTTTTT.

V is TRBV6-5 and J is TRBJ1-6; TRBD1 matches at 7 bases. CDR3 length: 14 amino acids. V shed 8 bases and J 7 bases; nucleotides not matched to a gene: 8. Per the germline V gene, CDR1 is MNHEY and CDR2 is SVGAGI. Here the CDR3 DNA reads TGTGCCAGCGGATCCGACAGGGCAAATTCACCCCTCCACTTT. Translated, it gives CASGSDRANSPLHF.

The chain carries TRBV27 and TRBJ1-5, with D perhaps matching TRBD1 (5 bases). The germline V gene encodes CDR1 MNHEY and CDR2 SMNVEV (reference sequence). The CDR3 has 15 amino acids. V lost 1 base, J lost 9 bases, and 16 bases lay in between. The CDR3 spells CASSLLVQGLSPQHF. The CDR3 nucleotides are TGTGCCAGCAGTTTATTGGTCCAGGGACTTTCGCCCCAGCATTTT.

This clone was counted once. In DNA, the CDR3 is TGTGCCAGCAGCTTAGGGAGTACAGGGCCTTCAGTCACTGAAGCTTTCTTT. Amino acid sequence: CASSLGSTGPSVTEAFF. This sequence joins TRBV7-8 and TRBJ1-1, with D perhaps TRBD1 (6 bases). CDR1 and CDR2 from the germline V gene are SGHVS and FQNEAQ. Trimming removed 1 base at V and 4 bases at J, with 19 bases between. The CDR3 totals 17 residues.

This clone appeared a single time. The chain joins TRBV7-2 to TRBJ1-1, with no clear D. CDR3 length equals 17 residues. V was shortened by 8 bases and J by 0 bases, with 22 bases between the two germline ends. Germline V lookup: CDR1 SGHTA, CDR2 FQGNSA. The CDR3 protein is CASRPTLGRTMNTEAFF. DNA for the CDR3: TGTGCCAGCCGACCTACGCTTGGGAGAACAATGAACACTGAAGCTTTCTTT.

The J gene is TRBJ1-4, the V gene TRBV7-2; a possible D gene is TRBD1 (6 bases). Germline V lookup: CDR1 SGHTA, CDR2 FQGNSA. V gave up 1 base and J gave up 0 bases, with 15 bases separating them. The CDR3 is 18 residues long. The CDR3: CASSLGFQGSATNEKLFF. The DNA of the CDR3 is TGTGCCAGCAGCTTAGGTTTTCAGGGGTCGGCAACTAATGAAAAACTGTTTTTT.

This clone was counted between two and nine times. The chain is built from TRBV7-7 and TRBJ2-2, with D perhaps TRBD2 (5 bases). There are 15 residues in the CDR3. The germline V and J ends were trimmed by 5 bases and 8 bases, with 18 bases remaining between them. The V gene's germline CDR1 is SSHAT and CDR2 FNYEAQ (reference sequence). The CDR3: CASSRFSTREGELFF. The CDR3 DNA is TGTGCCAGCAGCCGTTTCTCAACGAGGGAGGGGGAGCTGTTTTTT.

The rearrangement joins TRBV13 to TRBJ2-7; 9 positions match TRBD2. Trimming took 4 bases from V and 3 from J; bases not matched to a gene: 4. The CDR3 is 14 amino acids. Germline CDR1 and CDR2: PRHDT and FYEKMQ (reference sequence). CDR3 DNA sequence: TGTGCCAGCAGCTCCGGGACTAGCATCTACGAGCAGTACTTC. This gives the protein CASSSGTSIYEQYF.

The chain joins TRBV18 to TRBJ1-5; a possible D gene is TRBD1 (6 bases). Trimming removed 0 bases at V and 7 bases at J, with 16 bases between. This CDR3 has 16 amino acids. Germline assignment: CDR1 KGHSH and CDR2 LQKENI. The CDR3 bases are TGTGCCAGCTCACCACCCGGGACAAAAGGAGTACAGCCCCAGCATTTT. Encoded protein: CASSPPGTKGVQPQHF.

This rearrangement joins TRBV7-2 to TRBJ1-1, with D hard to call. V dropped 5 bases and J dropped 3 bases, with 25 bases sitting between them. The germline V gene has CDR1 SGHTA and CDR2 FQGNSA. The CDR3 has 18 residues. The CDR3 loop reads CASSLTSLERSLYTEAFF. The CDR3 DNA follows: TGTGCCAGCAGCCTCACATCCTTGGAACGTAGCCTCTACACTGAAGCTTTCTTT.

The chain couples TRBV14 to TRBJ2-5; D is ambiguous. V lost 1 base and J lost 1, with 10 bases in between. The CDR3 has 15 residues. Germline V gives CDR1 SGHDN, CDR2 FVKESK. The CDR3 DNA is TGTGCCAGCAGCCAAGCCCACAGAGTCCAAGAGACCCAGTACTTC. Its translation: CASSQAHRVQETQYF.

The V gene is TRBV30, the J gene TRBJ2-2; D may be TRBD1 (6 bases). The CDR3 consists of 16 residues. In germline, CDR1 is GTSNPN, CDR2 SVGIG (reference sequence). V was cut by 3 bases and J by 0 bases, with 14 bases left in between. DNA of the CDR3: TGTGCCTGGAGAAGGACAGACGGAGCGAACACCGGGGAGCTGTTTTTT. This translates into CAWRRTDGANTGELFF.